The clone carrying this TCR beta chain was recorded many times. Its antigen is unidentified. Germline loops: CDR1 SNHLY, CDR2 FYNNEI. The CDR3 sequence is 15 residues long. The ends were cut back, 0 bases at V and 6 bases at J, with 13 bases in the middle. These data belong to a study of T cells in Graves' hyperthyroidism and ophthalmopathy. Study-level points and caveats: The model forecast ophthalmopathy, anticipating it by a median around 6.9 months before onset. The authors' 13 V-J model separated ophthalmopathy from stable hyperthyroidism.

The study left out patients who had uncontrolled infection, other autoimmune disease, pregnancy or lactation. Researchers amplified the TCR beta CDR3 regions from RNA transcripts. TCR CDR3 regions were first amplified by RT-PCR with HTBI primers. TCRdb called the multiplex PCR reads again in MiXCR, with one record for every CDR3 protein. The sample records around 250,000 distinct CDR3 sequences, more than 12% being singletons. The receptor comes from a woman in her thirties or forties with Graves' hyperthyroidism that later progressed to Graves' ophthalmopathy. Source material: blood. The chain uses TRBV2 and TRBJ2-3; TRBD2 might be the D (5 bases). CDR3 loop: CASSEAPDLADTQYF. The DNA of the CDR3 is TGTGCCAGCAGTGAAGCGCCGGACTTGGCCGATACGCAGTATTTT.